This entry is about one T cell receptor (beta chain). This clonotype was found a few times. Its antigen remains unidentified. Nothing much larger sits one base from this clone, and base qualities are not available. This sample is drawn from a study of blood T cells in healthy people across ages (dated by TCRdb to 2015 to 2017). For the wider study: In model experiments, template switching captured roughly one uniquely barcoded TCR beta cDNA molecule for every two T cells. To track age-related changes in TCR beta repertoire diversity, the study relied on deep sequencing normalized with unique cDNA molecular identifiers. The donors were divided into four age groups: young (average approximately 17 years), middle-aged (roughly 40), aged (around 67) and long-lived (about 79). To avoid experimental bias, donors of different ages were randomly spread across the sequencing lanes. Using the same blood draw, the study looked at two additional independent replicas of 1 million unique cDNA reads for two donors, one aged 18 to 30 and the other aged 80 or older. Points the paper makes about the study in general: As age increased, observed TCR beta diversity per million T cells dropped in a roughly linear way, and a significant reduction was already evident by age 40. Observed TCR beta diversity correlated strongly with the percentage of naive T cells measured by flow cytometry. The CMV infection status of donors was not known, potentially confounding age-related changes in expanded clonotypes. Bulk unsorted PBMC profiling prevented conclusive comparison of naive and antigen-experienced compartments. Estimates of total diversity based on one million sequenced T cells were regarded as lower bounds and as underestimates. The long-lived group showed more naive CD4+ T cells, fewer expanded clones and increased TCR diversity than the aged group, suggesting age selection.

Systemically healthy Caucasian individuals from Russia, some 36 in total and aged about 6 to 95 years, were included as donors. Each donor gave roughly 11 milliliters of peripheral blood, drawn into EDTA-treated Vacutainer tubes. Ficoll-Paque density-gradient centrifugation was used to isolate PBMCs, with at least 7 million obtained per sample. Total RNA was extracted from PBMCs with Trizol reagent, with at least 6 micrograms obtained per sample. The percentages of naive CD45RAhigh/CD27high T cells were determined by flow cytometry on a PBMC aliquot from every donor. V is trimmed back by 4 bases and J by 7 bases, and the junction contains 13 bases that no gene match accounts for. CDR3 length: 15 amino acids, cysteine to phenylalanine. The kept DNA is CDR3 alone, 45 bases in frame from the first base. The germline V gene provides CDR1 SQVTM and CDR2 ANQGSEA. The protocol used for the library was 5' RACE. The run used an Illumina HiSeq 2500. A second 7 to 11 cycle PCR used a sample-barcoded 5' primer and a J-beta primer mix. Each TCR beta cDNA molecule received a unique molecular identifier from a template-switch 5' adaptor carrying 12 random nucleotides. Each sample yielded at least 3 million CDR3-containing paired-end reads. First-strand cDNA was synthesized from all RNA with the Mint cDNA synthesis kit, primed by a TRBC-specific oligonucleotide. Following uracil-DNA glycosylase treatment, a first 18-cycle PCR with universal primers M1SS and BC2_uni_R was performed on all cDNA. As for the original processing: Normalization of each sample was performed by random selection of 1 million high-quality reads, each carrying a distinct molecular identifier. Instead of being binned into consensus sequences, reads that shared molecular identifiers were thrown out. MiTCR, run with a Q25 quality threshold and the strictest error-elimination algorithm, handled CDR3 identification, clonotype clustering and error correction. Lower-bound total TCR beta diversity was estimated with a nonparametric unseen species model using Euler transformation. TCRdb ran its own pipeline on the public reads, namely fastp trimming at Q25 and MiXCR clone calling, and kept in-frame beta chains. When rows share a CDR3 protein, they turn into one entry using the most common DNA and genes. These V and J calls are TCRdb output, not the study's own analysis. The sample includes about 1 million distinct CDR3 sequences, with around 45% observed a single time. Clones ranked in the top ten supply approximately 19% of the sample.

This sequence originates from a woman aged 55-69 years in good health. Sequenced: blood. This chain joins TRBV29-1 to TRBJ2-7; a stretch of 10 junction bases matches TRBD1. The nucleotide sequence is TGCAGCGTTGTGGGGGGGATGGGACAGGGGTTTGAGCAGTACTTC. Translated, this is CSVVGGMGQGFEQYF.